The 18 T cell receptor beta chains listed next were all sequenced from one sample in a study of T cells in Graves' hyperthyroidism and ophthalmopathy. Regions amplified from RNA transcripts were the TCR beta CDR3 regions. RT-PCR in the first round (using the HTBI primer set) targeted the TCR CDR3. TCRdb ran MiXCR on the multiplex PCR reads and lists one entry per CDR3 protein. This table holds about 640,000 distinct CDR3 sequences, less than 45% found once. Sequenced sample: peripheral blood or thyroid tissue (not recorded which). These receptors originate from an adult man with Graves' disease, either hyperthyroidism or ophthalmopathy (not recorded which).

This clonotype has more than one count but fewer than ten. CDR3 sequence (DNA): TGTGCCAGCAGTTACTCCAGTACTAGGCCCGAGACCCAGTACTTC. The encoded protein is CASSYSSTRPETQYF. The chain couples TRBV6-1 to TRBJ2-5, with a possible D match to TRBD2 (5 bases). The germline V and J ends were trimmed by 5 bases and 5 bases, with 18 bases remaining between them. The CDR3 is 15 amino acids. Germline V lookup: CDR1 MNHNS, CDR2 SASEGT.

With regard to this clonotype: An end of the junction differs from the germline gene, which may be a read error. The chain carries TRBV7-3 and TRBJ1-1; no clear D gene. CDR1 is SGHTA and CDR2 is FQGTGA in the germline V gene. The CDR3 runs 11 residues. In DNA form, the CDR3 reads TGTGCCAGCATGAGGAACACTGAAACTTTCTTT. It translates to CASMRNTETFF.

A note on this clonotype: A clone one base away is much larger, so this may be a read error. The chain carries TRBV15 and TRBJ1-4, with a possible D match to TRBD1 (6 bases). This CDR3 region has 16 residues. The germline V gene has CDR1 LNHNV and CDR2 YYDKDF (reference sequence). DNA for the CDR3: TGTGTCACCAGCAGAGGGAAAATTGGGCAGGGGGAAAAACTGTTTTTT. It encodes CVTSRGKIGQGEKLFF.

In regard to this clonotype: The CDR3 does not close with the conserved phenylalanine or tryptophan, likely indicating a read error. Because the CDR3's place on the DNA is in doubt, the DNA is left out and the CDR3 is given as listed by TCRdb. This chain joins TRBV7-9 and TRBJ2-7; TRBD1, the table's D call, was not compared with the DNA. The length of the CDR3 is 9 amino acids, counting both ends. Germline-derived CDR1 and CDR2 are SEHNR and FQNEAQ (reference sequence). CDR3 protein: CASSRTGYT.

This clonotype was observed a handful of times. This chain uses TRBV7-8 with TRBJ1-2, with 7 bases that match TRBD1. After removal of 5 bases from V and 6 bases from J, the junction contained 6 bases not matched to a gene. CDR1 SGHVS and CDR2 FQNEAQ come from the germline V gene. This CDR3 is 13 amino acids long. DNA for the CDR3: TGTGCCAGCAGCCAACCAACAGGGGATGGCTACACCTTC. This sequence encodes CASSQPTGDGYTF. Variable domain in full (rest from reference TRBV7-8 and TRBJ1-2): GAGVSQSPRYKVAKRGQDVALRCDPISGHVSLFWYQQALGQGPEFLTYFQNEAQLDKSGLPSDRFFAERPEGSVSTLKIQRTQQEDSAVYLCASSQPTGDGYTFGSGTRLTVV.

The J gene is TRBJ1-6, the V gene TRBV7-2; D unclear. Germline V CDR1 and CDR2: SGHTA, FQGNSA. V was shortened by 3 bases and J by 7 bases, with 13 bases between the two germline ends. CDR3 length: 15 amino acids. The CDR3 nucleotides are TGTGCCAGCAGCTTGTCCCAAGGACTCAATTCACCCCTCCACTTT. Its protein product is CASSLSQGLNSPLHF.

This clonotype was observed many times. The V and J genes are TRBV2 and TRBJ1-2; tentative D call: TRBD1 (5 bases). The CDR3 totals 15 residues. Trimming left V 3 bases short and J 3 bases short, with 14 bases between. Germline values: CDR1 SNHLY, CDR2 FYNNEI. The CDR3 reads CASSERQGEYYGYTF. The CDR3 DNA reads as TGTGCCAGCAGTGAGCGGCAGGGAGAATACTATGGCTACACCTTC.

The genes are TRBV24-1 and TRBJ2-5, with TRBD1 matching 9 bases. The CDR3 has 14 amino acids. Germline CDR1 KGHDR, CDR2 SFDVKD. Unmatched junction bases numbered 7, after V lost 7 bases and J lost 5 bases. The CDR3 DNA follows: TGTGCCACCAGCGCGGGACAGGGCCTTGAGACCCAGTACTTC. Its protein is CATSAGQGLETQYF.

This sequence joins TRBV15 and TRBJ1-1, with D unclear. Trimming pared 6 bases from V and 1 base from J, leaving 15 bases between. This CDR3 has 15 residues. The germline V gene has CDR1 LNHNV and CDR2 YYDKDF (reference sequence). CDR3 bases: TGTGCCACCAGGTTCGGACCGGGAGGGAACACTGAAGCTTTCTTT. It encodes CATRFGPGGNTEAFF.

The genes are TRBV12-3 or TRBV12-4 and TRBJ2-7, with TRBD2 matching 10 bases. The length of the CDR3 is 15 residues. Germline trimming cut 6 bases from V and 1 base from J; bases unmatched to any gene: 6. CDR3 residues: CASRPRTSGSYEQYF. The CDR3 nucleotides read TGTGCCAGCAGACCACGGACTAGCGGTTCCTACGAGCAGTACTTC.

This clonotype was counted between two and nine times. The V gene is TRBV4-1, the J gene TRBJ1-5; D perhaps matches TRBD1 (6 bases). The ends were cut back, 4 bases at V and 7 bases at J, with 17 bases in the middle. Per germline, CDR1 MGHRA and CDR2 YSYEKL. There are 15 residues in the CDR3. The CDR3 sequence: CASSLTQGSHQPQHF. DNA of the CDR3: TGCGCCAGCAGCCTGACACAGGGTAGCCACCAGCCCCAGCATTTT.

This clonotype showed up many times. DNA of the CDR3: TGCGCCAGCAGTGGACTAGCGGGGGTGAAGTACGAGCAGTACTTC. This encodes CASSGLAGVKYEQYF. V and J are TRBV10-2 and TRBJ2-7; 12 bases are shared with TRBD2. Germline values: CDR1 WSHSY, CDR2 SAAADI. The CDR3 covers 15 residues. V dropped 4 bases and J dropped 4; count of bases not matched to a gene: 5.

This chain uses TRBV20-1 with TRBJ1-1, with D possibly TRBD1 on 5 matching bases. The germline gives CDR1 DFQATT, CDR2 SNEGSKA (reference sequence). The CDR3 has 13 amino acids. The V end lost 8 bases, the J end lost 4 bases, and 17 bases lay between the germline ends. CDR3 sequence reads: CSSYPGGATEAFF. In nucleotides, the CDR3 is TGCAGTTCCTACCCGGGAGGGGCCACTGAAGCTTTCTTT.

This chain connects TRBV2 to TRBJ2-7; TRBD1 matches at 8 bases. From germline, CDR1 is SNHLY and CDR2 FYNNEI. This CDR3 is 13 amino acids long. After removal of 6 bases from V and 2 bases from J, the junction contained 3 bases not matched to a gene. Here the CDR3 DNA reads TGTGCCAGCAGGCAGGACAGGGCCTACGAGCAGTACTTC. Protein product: CASRQDRAYEQYF.

This clonotype was counted between two and nine times. This rearrangement joins TRBV5-1 to TRBJ2-7; 12 nucleotides agree with TRBD2. The CDR3 runs 16 residues. Germline CDR1 is SGHRS and CDR2 is YFSETQ. Unmatched junction bases numbered 8, after V lost 5 bases and J lost 2 bases. The CDR3 DNA is TGCGCCAGCAGTACCGGGACTAGCGGGCGCACCTACGAGCAGTACTTC. As protein: CASSTGTSGRTYEQYF.

This clonotype occurred many times. The chain recombines TRBV24-1 with TRBJ1-1; D remains unclear. V was cut by 4 bases and J by 2 bases, with 7 bases left in between. The germline gives CDR1 KGHDR, CDR2 SFDVKD. CDR3 length: 13 residues. CDR3 residues: CATSDTTNTEAFF. The DNA of the CDR3 is TGTGCCACCAGTGACACAACTAACACTGAAGCTTTCTTT.

This chain uses TRBV29-1 with TRBJ2-5; TRBD2 might be the D (6 bases). V was cut by 1 base and J by 4 bases, with 16 bases left in between. The germline V gene has CDR1 SQVTM and CDR2 ANQGSEA. The CDR3 runs to 15 residues. Here the CDR3 reads CSVEALRGAVETQYF. DNA for the CDR3: TGCAGCGTTGAAGCGTTACGCGGGGCGGTAGAGACCCAGTACTTC.

This clonotype occurred many times. The chain recombines TRBV7-9 with TRBJ2-5; D tentatively reads TRBD1 or TRBD2 (5 bases each). The CDR3 covers 16 residues. V was clipped by 4 bases and J by 4 bases, with 19 bases between them. Germline CDR1 is SEHNR and CDR2 is FQNEAQ (reference sequence). The CDR3 is CASSSPKGSGAETQYF. The CDR3 bases are TGTGCCAGCAGCTCCCCCAAGGGATCCGGGGCAGAGACCCAGTACTTC.